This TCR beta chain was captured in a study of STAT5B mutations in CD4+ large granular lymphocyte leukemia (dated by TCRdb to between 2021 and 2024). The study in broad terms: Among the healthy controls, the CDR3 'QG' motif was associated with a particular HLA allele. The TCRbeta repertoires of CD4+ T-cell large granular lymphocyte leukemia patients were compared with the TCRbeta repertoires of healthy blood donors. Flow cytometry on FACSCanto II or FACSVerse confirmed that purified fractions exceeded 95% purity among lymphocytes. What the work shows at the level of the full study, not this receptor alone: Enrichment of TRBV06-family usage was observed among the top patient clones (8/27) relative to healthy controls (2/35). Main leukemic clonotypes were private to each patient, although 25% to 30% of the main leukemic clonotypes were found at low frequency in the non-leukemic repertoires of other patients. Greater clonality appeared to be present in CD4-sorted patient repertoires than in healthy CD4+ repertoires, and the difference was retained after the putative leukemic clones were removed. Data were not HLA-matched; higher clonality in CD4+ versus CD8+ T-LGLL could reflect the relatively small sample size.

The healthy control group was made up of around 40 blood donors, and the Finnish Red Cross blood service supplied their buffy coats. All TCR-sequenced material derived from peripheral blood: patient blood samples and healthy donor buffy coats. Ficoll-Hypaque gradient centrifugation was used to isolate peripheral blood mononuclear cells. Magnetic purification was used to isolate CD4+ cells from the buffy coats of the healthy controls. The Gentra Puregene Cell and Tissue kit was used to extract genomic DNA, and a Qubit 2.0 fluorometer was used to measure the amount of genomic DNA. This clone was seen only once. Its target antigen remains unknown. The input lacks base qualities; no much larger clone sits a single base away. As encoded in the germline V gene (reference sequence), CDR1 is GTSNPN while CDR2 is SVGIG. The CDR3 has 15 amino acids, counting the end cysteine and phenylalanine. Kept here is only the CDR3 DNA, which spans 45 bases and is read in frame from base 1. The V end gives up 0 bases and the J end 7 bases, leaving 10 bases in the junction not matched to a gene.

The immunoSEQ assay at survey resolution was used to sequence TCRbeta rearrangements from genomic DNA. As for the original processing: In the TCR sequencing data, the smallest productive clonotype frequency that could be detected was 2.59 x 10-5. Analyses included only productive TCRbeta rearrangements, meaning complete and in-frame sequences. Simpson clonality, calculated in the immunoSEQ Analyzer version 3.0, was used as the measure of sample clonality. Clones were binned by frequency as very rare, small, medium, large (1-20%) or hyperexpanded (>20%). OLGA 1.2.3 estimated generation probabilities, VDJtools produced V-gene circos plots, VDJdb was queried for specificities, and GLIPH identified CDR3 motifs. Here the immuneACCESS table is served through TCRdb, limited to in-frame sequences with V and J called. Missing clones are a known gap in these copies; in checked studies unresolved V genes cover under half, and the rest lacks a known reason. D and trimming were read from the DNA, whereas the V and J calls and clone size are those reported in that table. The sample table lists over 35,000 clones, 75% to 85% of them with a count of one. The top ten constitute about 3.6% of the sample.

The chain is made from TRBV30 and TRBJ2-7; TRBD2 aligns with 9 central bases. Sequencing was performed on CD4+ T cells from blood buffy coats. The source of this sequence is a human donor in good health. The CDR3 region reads CAWSVGVGLAREQYF. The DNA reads TGTGCCTGGAGTGTGGGTGTCGGACTAGCGAGGGAGCAGTACTTC.